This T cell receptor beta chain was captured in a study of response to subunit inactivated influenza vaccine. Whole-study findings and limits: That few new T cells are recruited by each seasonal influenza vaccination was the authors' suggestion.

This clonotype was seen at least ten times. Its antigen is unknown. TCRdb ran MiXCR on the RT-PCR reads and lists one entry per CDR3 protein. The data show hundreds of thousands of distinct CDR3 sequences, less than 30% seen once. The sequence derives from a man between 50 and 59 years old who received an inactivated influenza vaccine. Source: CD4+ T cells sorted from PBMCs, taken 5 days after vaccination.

As DNA, the CDR3 is TGTGCCAGCAGTCCCGGGCGGGGGGTCGGGAAGACCCAGTACTTC. This translates into CASSPGRGVGKTQYF. The rearrangement uses TRBV12-3 or TRBV12-4 and TRBJ2-5, with TRBD2 matching over 8 bases. The CDR3 totals 15 residues. Germline trimming cut 5 bases from V and 6 bases from J; bases unmatched to any gene: 11.